These T cell receptor beta chains were read from a single sample in a study of blood T cell repertoires in COVID-19. Data came from immunoSEQ multiplex PCR; TCRdb stores just in-frame clones and leaves some out. In the table there are approximately 72,000 clones, over 75% of which are singletons. Sequenced sample: peripheral blood. The receptors shown here come from a man in his fifties or sixties with acute or convalescent COVID-19. CDR3s include the opening cysteine and the closing phenylalanine or tryptophan. The order of the fields is V gene, J gene, D gene, clone size, CDR3 DNA, CDR3 protein. D genes are given only for firm matches. Not every row has a clone size; where given, it reads once, few, many or a size class.

V: TRBV7-6
J: TRBJ2-1
D: NA
size: once
DNA: TGTGCCAGCAGCTTAGGGGTGAGGTATGAGCAGTTCTTC
CDR3: CASSLGVRYEQFF

V: TRBV7-2
J: TRBJ2-3
D: NA
size: NA
DNA: TGTGCCAGCAGCTTAGGAGGAGGGGAATTGGGGAATACGCAGTATTTT
CDR3: CASSLGGGELGNTQYF

V: TRBV3-1/TRBV3-2
J: TRBJ2-1
D: TRBD2
size: NA
DNA: TGTGCCAGCAGCCAAGATAGTGGACTAGCGGGGGGCTACAATGAGCAGTTCTTC
CDR3: CASSQDSGLAGGYNEQFF

V: TRBV12-3/TRBV12-4
J: TRBJ1-2
D: NA
size: NA
DNA: TGTGCCAGCAGTTTAGTAGCGGAGGGAGACTACACCTTC
CDR3: CASSLVAEGDYTF

V: TRBV5-1
J: TRBJ1-2
D: NA
size: NA
DNA: TGCGCCAGCAGCACCAACCGGGCAGCGGGCTATGGCTACACCTTC
CDR3: CASSTNRAAGYGYTF

V: TRBV19
J: TRBJ2-2
D: TRBD2
size: NA
DNA: TGTGTGGTAGCGGGGGCGAACACCGGGGAGCTGTTTTTT
CDR3: CVVAGANTGELFF

V: TRBV9
J: TRBJ2-4
D: TRBD2
size: once
DNA: TGTGCCAGCAGCGGAGCGGGGGGGCCGGAAAACATTCAGTACTTC
CDR3: CASSGAGGPENIQYF

V: TRBV5-1
J: TRBJ1-2
D: NA
size: NA
DNA: TGCGCCAGCAGCCCCTCCGGGGGCCAAGCGGGGGGCTACACCTTC
CDR3: CASSPSGGQAGGYTF

V: TRBV19
J: TRBJ1-2
D: NA
size: NA
DNA: TGTGCCAGTAGCCCTACAGGGATGGTCTATGGCTACACCTTC
CDR3: CASSPTGMVYGYTF

V: TRBV5-1
J: TRBJ2-3
D: TRBD2
size: NA
DNA: TGCGCCAGCAGCATCACTAGCGAGAATACAGATACGCAGTATTTT
CDR3: CASSITSENTDTQYF

V: TRBV4-2
J: TRBJ1-1
D: NA
size: NA
DNA: TGTGCCAGCAGCCAAGAATCTGGGGGGAGAATGCCTGAAGCTTTCTTT
CDR3: CASSQESGGRMPEAFF

V: TRBV11-3
J: TRBJ2-5
D: TRBD2
size: NA
DNA: TGTGCCAGCAGCTCGGGGACTAGCGCAGAGGCCGGGGAGACCCAGTACTTC
CDR3: CASSSGTSAEAGETQYF

V: TRBV3-1/TRBV3-2
J: TRBJ2-5
D: NA
size: NA
DNA: TGTGCCAGCAGCCAAGCAGACTCAGGGGAGACCCAGTACTTC
CDR3: CASSQADSGETQYF

V: TRBV19
J: TRBJ1-5
D: NA
size: NA
DNA: TGTGCCAGTAGTCCGAAGGACAAGAGGCGCAATCAGCCCCAGCATTTT
CDR3: CASSPKDKRRNQPQHF

V: TRBV12-3/TRBV12-4
J: TRBJ1-2
D: TRBD1
size: NA
DNA: TGTGCCAGCAGTTCTACAGGGGCGGAGGGCTACACCTTC
CDR3: CASSSTGAEGYTF

V: TRBV11-2
J: TRBJ2-7
D: NA
size: NA
DNA: TGTGCCAGCAGCTTAGACAGGGGGGAATACGAGCAGTACTTC
CDR3: CASSLDRGEYEQYF

V: TRBV6-5
J: TRBJ2-5
D: NA
size: NA
DNA: TGTGCCAGCACCCCACCAGGGGATCCAGAGACCCAGTACTTC
CDR3: CASTPPGDPETQYF

V: TRBV5-6
J: TRBJ2-7
D: TRBD2
size: NA
DNA: TGTGCCAGCAGCGCTAGCGGGGAGACCTACGAGCAGTACTTC
CDR3: CASSASGETYEQYF

V: TRBV5-1
J: TRBJ1-4
D: NA
size: NA
DNA: TGCGCCAGCAGCCCTCTATCGGGTGCAACTAATGAAAAACTGTTTTTT
CDR3: CASSPLSGATNEKLFF

V: TRBV11-2
J: TRBJ1-3
D: NA
size: NA
DNA: TGTGCCAGCAGCTTAGATAGCTCTGGAAACACCATATATTTT
CDR3: CASSLDSSGNTIYF

V: TRBV2
J: TRBJ2-3
D: TRBD2
size: large
DNA: TGTGCCAGCAGTGATCTGACCGGGACTAGCGGCACAGATACGCAGTATTTT
CDR3: CASSDLTGTSGTDTQYF

V: TRBV29-1
J: TRBJ1-1
D: NA
size: NA
DNA: TGCAGCTCCAAGTCCGGGACTTTGGACACTGAAGCTTTCTTT
CDR3: CSSKSGTLDTEAFF

V: TRBV19
J: TRBJ2-3
D: NA
size: NA
DNA: TGTGCCAGTAGTTATAGCGGCGGGACTTTTACAGATACGCAGTATTTT
CDR3: CASSYSGGTFTDTQYF

V: TRBV9
J: TRBJ1-4
D: NA
size: NA
DNA: TGTGCCAGCAGCCCAAATCCGGGGGGGAGAGGTGAAAAACTGTTTTTT
CDR3: CASSPNPGGRGEKLFF

V: TRBV15
J: TRBJ2-3
D: NA
size: NA
DNA: TGTGCCACCAGCAGAGATAAAGCATCGGATACGCAGTATTTT
CDR3: CATSRDKASDTQYF